This T cell receptor (beta chain) was captured by sequencing in a study of cytotoxic CD8 clonotypes in ibrutinib-treated CLL. The wider study: Of a cohort that held about 12 relapsed/refractory and 15 treatment-naive patients, around 17 were IGHV unmutated.

Profiled with immunoSEQ multiplex PCR; TCRdb holds only in-frame clones, not every one. In the table there are 35,000 to 45,000 clones, about 72% of which are singletons. As for this clone: Its antigen is unknown.

This CDR3 comprises 17 residues. Per the germline V gene, CDR1 is SGHDT and CDR2 is YYEEEE. With V trimmed by 4 bases and J by 5 bases, 14 bases remained unmatched. Study results and caveats: Public clonotypes showed up rarely, and on treatment they shrank or held steady.

The clonotype originates from a human donor with chronic lymphocytic leukemia. The material sequenced was PBMCs, taken after 12 months of ibrutinib treatment. The chain is built from TRBV5-6 and TRBJ2-5, with 10 bases fitting TRBD2. The CDR3 DNA reads as TGTGCCAGCAGCCGAAGTGGACTAGCGGAGAGGGGCGAGACCCAGTACTTC. Translation gives CASSRSGLAERGETQYF.